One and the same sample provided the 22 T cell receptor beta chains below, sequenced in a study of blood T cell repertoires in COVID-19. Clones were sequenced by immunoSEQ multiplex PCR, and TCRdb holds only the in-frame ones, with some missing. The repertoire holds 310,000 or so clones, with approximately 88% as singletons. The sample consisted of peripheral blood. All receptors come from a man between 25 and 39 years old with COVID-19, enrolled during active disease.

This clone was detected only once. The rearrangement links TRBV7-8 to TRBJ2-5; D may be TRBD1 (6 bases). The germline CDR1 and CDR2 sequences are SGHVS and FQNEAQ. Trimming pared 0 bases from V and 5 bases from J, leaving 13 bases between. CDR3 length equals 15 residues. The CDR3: CASSLAQGRLETQYF. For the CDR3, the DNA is TGTGCCAGCAGCTTAGCGCAGGGGCGATTGGAGACCCAGTACTTC.

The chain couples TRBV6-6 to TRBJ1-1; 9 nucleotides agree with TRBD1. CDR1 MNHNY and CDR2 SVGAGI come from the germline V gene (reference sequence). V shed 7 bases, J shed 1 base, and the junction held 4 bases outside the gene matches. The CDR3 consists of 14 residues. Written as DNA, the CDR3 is TGTGCCAGCAACACAGGGGGCTCGAACACTGAAGCTTTCTTT. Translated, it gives CASNTGGSNTEAFF.

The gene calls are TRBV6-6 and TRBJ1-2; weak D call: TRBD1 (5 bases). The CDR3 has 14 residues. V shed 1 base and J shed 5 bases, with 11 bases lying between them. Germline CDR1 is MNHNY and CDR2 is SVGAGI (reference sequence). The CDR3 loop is CASSYFQGAYGYTF. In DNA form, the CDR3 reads TGTGCCAGCAGTTACTTCCAGGGCGCGTATGGCTACACCTTC.

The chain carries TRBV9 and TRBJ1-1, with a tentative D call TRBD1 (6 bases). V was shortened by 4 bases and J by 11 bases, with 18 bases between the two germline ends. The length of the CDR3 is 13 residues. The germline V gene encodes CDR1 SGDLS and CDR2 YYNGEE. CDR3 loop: CASSTFVTGWAFF. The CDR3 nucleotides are TGTGCCAGCAGCACCTTCGTCACAGGGTGGGCTTTCTTT.

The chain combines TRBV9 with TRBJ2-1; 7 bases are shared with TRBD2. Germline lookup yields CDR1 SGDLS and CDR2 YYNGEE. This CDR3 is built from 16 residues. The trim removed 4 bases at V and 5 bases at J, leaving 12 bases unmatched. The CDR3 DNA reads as TGTGCCAGCAGCTCCCCTCGGGGGGACCAGCACAATGAGCAGTTCTTC. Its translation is CASSSPRGDQHNEQFF.

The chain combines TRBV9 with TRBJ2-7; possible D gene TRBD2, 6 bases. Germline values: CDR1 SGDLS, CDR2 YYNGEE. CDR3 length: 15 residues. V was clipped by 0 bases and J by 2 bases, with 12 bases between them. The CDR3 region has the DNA TGTGCCAGCAGCGTAGGGGGGGACGGACCCTACGAGCAGTACTTC. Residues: CASSVGGDGPYEQYF.

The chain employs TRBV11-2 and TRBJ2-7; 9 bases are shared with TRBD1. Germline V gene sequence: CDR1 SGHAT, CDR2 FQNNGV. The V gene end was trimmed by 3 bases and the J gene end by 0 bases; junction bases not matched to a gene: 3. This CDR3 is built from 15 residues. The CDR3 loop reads CASSFTGGGSYEQYF. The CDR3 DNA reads TGTGCCAGCAGCTTTACAGGGGGCGGCTCCTACGAGCAGTACTTC.

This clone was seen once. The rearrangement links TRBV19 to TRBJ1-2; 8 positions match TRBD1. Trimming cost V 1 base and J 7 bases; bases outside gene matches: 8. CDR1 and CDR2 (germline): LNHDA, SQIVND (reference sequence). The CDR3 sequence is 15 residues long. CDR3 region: CASSIGRDRQTGYTF. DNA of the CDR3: TGTGCCAGTAGTATAGGCCGGGACAGGCAAACTGGCTACACCTTC.

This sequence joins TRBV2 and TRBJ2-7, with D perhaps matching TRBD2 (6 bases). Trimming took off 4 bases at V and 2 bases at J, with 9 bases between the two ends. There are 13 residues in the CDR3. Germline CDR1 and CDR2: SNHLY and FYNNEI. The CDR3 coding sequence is TGTGCCAGCAGTGTGCGGGGTCCCTACGAGCAGTACTTC. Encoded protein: CASSVRGPYEQYF.

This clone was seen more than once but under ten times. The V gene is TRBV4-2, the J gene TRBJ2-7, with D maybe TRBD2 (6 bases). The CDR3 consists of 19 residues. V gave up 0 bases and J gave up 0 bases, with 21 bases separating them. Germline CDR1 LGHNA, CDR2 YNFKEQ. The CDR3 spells CASSQEGGGNRVLSYEQYF. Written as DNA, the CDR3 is TGTGCCAGCAGCCAAGAAGGAGGCGGGAACCGCGTCCTCTCCTACGAGCAGTACTTC.

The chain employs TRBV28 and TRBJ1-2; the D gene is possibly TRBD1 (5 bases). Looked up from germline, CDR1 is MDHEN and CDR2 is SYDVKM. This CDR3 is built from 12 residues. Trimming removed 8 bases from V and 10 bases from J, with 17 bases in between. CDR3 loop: CASVAGQSSYTF. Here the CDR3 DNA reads TGTGCCAGCGTTGCGGGGCAGAGTTCCTACACCTTC.

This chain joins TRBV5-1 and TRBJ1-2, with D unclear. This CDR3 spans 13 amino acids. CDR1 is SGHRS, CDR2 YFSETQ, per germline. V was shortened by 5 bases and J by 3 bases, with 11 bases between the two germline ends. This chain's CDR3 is CASRRASDYGYTF. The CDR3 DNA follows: TGCGCCAGCAGGAGGGCCTCGGACTATGGCTACACCTTC.

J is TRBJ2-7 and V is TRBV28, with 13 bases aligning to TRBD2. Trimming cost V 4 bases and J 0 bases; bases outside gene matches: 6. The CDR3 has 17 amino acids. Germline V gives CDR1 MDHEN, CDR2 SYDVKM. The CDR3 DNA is TGTGCCAGCAGTTCTGGGACTAGCGGGATGAACTCCTACGAGCAGTACTTC. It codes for CASSSGTSGMNSYEQYF. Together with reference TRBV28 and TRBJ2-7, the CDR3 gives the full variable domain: DVKVTQSSRYLVKRTGEKVFLECVQDMDHENMFWYRQDPGLGLRLIYFSYDVKMKEKGDIPEGYSVSREKKERFSLILESASTNQTSMYLCASSSGTSGMNSYEQYFGPGTRLTVT.

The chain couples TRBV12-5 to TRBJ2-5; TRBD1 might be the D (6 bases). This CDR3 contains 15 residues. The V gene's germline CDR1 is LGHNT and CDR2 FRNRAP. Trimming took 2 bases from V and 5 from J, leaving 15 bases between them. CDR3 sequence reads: CASGLRTQGWETQYF. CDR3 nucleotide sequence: TGTGCTAGTGGTTTGAGAACCCAGGGGTGGGAGACCCAGTACTTC.

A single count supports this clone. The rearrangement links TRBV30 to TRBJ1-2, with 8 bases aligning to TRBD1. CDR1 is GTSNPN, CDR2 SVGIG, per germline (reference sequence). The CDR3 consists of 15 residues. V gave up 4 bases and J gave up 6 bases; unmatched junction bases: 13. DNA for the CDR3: TGTGCCTGGATTACAAAGGGACAGGCAGAGGATGGCTACACCTTC. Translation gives CAWITKGQAEDGYTF. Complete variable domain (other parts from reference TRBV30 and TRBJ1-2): SQTIHQWPATLVQPVGSPLSLECTVEGTSNPNLYWYRQAAGRGLQLLFYSVGIGQISSEVPQNLSASRPQDRQFILSSKKLLLSDSGFYLCAWITKGQAEDGYTFGSGTRLTVV.

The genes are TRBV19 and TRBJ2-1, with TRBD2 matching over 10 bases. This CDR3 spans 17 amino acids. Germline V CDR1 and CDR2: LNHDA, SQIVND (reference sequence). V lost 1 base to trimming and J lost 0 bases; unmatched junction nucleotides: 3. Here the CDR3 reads CASSIGTSGRSYNEQFF. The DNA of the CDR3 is TGTGCCAGTAGTATAGGGACTAGCGGCCGCTCCTACAATGAGCAGTTCTTC.

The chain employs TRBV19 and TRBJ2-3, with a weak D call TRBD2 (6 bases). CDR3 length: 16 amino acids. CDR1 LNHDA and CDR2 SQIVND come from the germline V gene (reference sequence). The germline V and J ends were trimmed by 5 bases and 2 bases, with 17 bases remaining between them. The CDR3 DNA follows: TGTGCCAGTAGTTTCCGACGACTAGGTCCCACAGATACGCAGTATTTT. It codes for CASSFRRLGPTDTQYF.

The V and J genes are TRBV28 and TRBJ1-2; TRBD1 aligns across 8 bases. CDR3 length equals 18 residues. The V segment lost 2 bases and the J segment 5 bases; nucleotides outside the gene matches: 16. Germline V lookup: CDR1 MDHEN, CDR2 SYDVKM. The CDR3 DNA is TGTGCCAGCAGTTTAGAGGGGGTTCCCGGGACAGGCGTATATGGCTACACCTTC. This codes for CASSLEGVPGTGVYGYTF.

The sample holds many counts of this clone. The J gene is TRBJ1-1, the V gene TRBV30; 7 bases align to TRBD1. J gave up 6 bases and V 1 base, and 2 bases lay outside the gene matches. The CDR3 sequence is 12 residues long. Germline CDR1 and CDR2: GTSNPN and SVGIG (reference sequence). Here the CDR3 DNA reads TGTGCCTGGAGTGGACAGGGCGCTGAAGCTTTCTTT. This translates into CAWSGQGAEAFF.

The CDR3: CASSLSSGTWETQYF. DNA of the CDR3: TGTGCCAGCAGTTTGTCTAGCGGGACGTGGGAGACCCAGTACTTC. The V and J genes are TRBV27 and TRBJ2-5, with 9 bases that match TRBD2. CDR3 size: 15 residues. CDR1 is MNHEY, CDR2 SMNVEV, per germline (reference sequence). Losses at the gene ends were 3 bases for V and 5 bases for J; bases not matched to a gene: 7.

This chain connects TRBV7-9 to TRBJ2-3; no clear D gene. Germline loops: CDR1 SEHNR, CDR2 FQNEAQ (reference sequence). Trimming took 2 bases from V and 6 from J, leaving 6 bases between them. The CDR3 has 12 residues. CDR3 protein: CASSLISDTQYF. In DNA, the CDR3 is TGTGCCAGCAGCTTAATCTCCGATACGCAGTATTTT.

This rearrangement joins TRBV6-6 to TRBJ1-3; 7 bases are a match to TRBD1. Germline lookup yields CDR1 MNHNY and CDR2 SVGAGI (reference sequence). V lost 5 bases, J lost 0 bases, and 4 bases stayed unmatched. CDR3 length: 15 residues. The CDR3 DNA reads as TGTGCCAGCAGTAAGACAGGGAACTCTGGAAACACCATATATTTT. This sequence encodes CASSKTGNSGNTIYF.